Following are 18 T cell receptor beta chains from one sample sequenced in a study of CD8+ T cells in alopecia areata. Sequencing used cDNA as its template, made by extracting RNA and reverse transcribing it. Sequencing used immunoSEQ multiplex PCR; TCRdb keeps in-frame clones, though not all of them. The sample consists of roughly 170,000 clones, around three fifths of them appearing once. The sample here was CD4+ T cells sorted from blood, taken at week 0. The source is a human donor with alopecia areata.

This clone was counted between two and nine times. The chain is built from TRBV2 and TRBJ2-5; 7 bases line up with TRBD2. Germline V CDR1 and CDR2: SNHLY, FYNNEI. V was pared by 6 bases and J by 5 bases, with 6 bases of the junction left unmatched. The CDR3 covers 13 residues. The CDR3 sequence: CASRTGLVETQYF. The CDR3 bases are TGTGCCAGCAGGACTGGACTAGTGGAGACCCAGTACTTC.

The gene calls are TRBV29-1 and TRBJ1-1; unclear D gene. Germline V CDR1 and CDR2: SQVTM, ANQGSEA. V lost 0 bases and J 7 bases, leaving 15 bases between the germline ends. The CDR3 consists of 14 residues. This CDR3 is CSVEDWSVLGEAFF. DNA for the CDR3: TGCAGCGTTGAAGATTGGTCAGTCCTGGGTGAAGCTTTCTTT.

This sequence joins TRBV5-1 and TRBJ2-2; 7 bases line up with TRBD2. Germline assignment: CDR1 SGHRS and CDR2 YFSETQ. The CDR3 is 15 amino acids. V lost 4 bases to trimming and J lost 2 bases; unmatched junction nucleotides: 5. CDR3 sequence reads: CASSGTSDNTGELFF. DNA of the CDR3: TGCGCCAGCAGCGGTACTAGCGATAACACCGGGGAGCTGTTTTTT.

The CDR3 protein is CSVAPRGPRTGELFF. CDR3 nucleotide sequence: TGCAGCGTGGCTCCTAGGGGTCCCCGCACCGGGGAGCTGTTTTTT. This chain uses TRBV29-1 with TRBJ2-2; the D gene is possibly TRBD1 (5 bases). This CDR3 region has 15 residues. V was pared by 6 bases and J by 4 bases, with 18 bases between. Germline V lookup: CDR1 SQVTM, CDR2 ANQGSEA.

The count of this clone is one. This chain links TRBV30 with TRBJ2-5; TRBD1 matches at 8 bases. The tail of the sequence fits TRBJ2-7 better, so the J call may be wrong. CDR1 and CDR2 (germline): GTSNPN, SVGIG (reference sequence). The CDR3 contains 14 residues. In nucleotides, the CDR3 is TGTGCCTGGAGTGGCGGGACAGGTTCGTACGAGCAGTACTTC. Protein product: CAWSGGTGSYEQYF.

The CDR3 DNA reads TGTGCCAGCAGCCAAGATGTCTCTGGGGCCAACGTCCTGACTTTC. Translating gives CASSQDVSGANVLTF. The chain combines TRBV4-2 with TRBJ2-6; D is undetermined. This CDR3 spans 15 amino acids. V lost 0 bases and J 0 bases, leaving 3 bases between the germline ends. Germline V gene data show CDR1 as LGHNA and CDR2 as YNFKEQ.

This chain links TRBV25-1 with TRBJ2-7; the match to TRBD1 covers 7 bases. Germline trimming cut 3 bases from V and 4 bases from J; bases unmatched to any gene: 9. The germline gives CDR1 MGHDK, CDR2 SYGVNS. The CDR3 extends over 15 amino acids. The CDR3 nucleotides are TGTGCCAGCAGTGAGACAGGGAGATCTGCTTACGAGCAGTACTTC. This gives the protein CASSETGRSAYEQYF.

V usage is TRBV29-1 and J usage is TRBJ2-3; TRBD2 matches at 9 bases. V dropped 4 bases and J dropped 5; count of bases not matched to a gene: 7. CDR3 size: 14 residues. Per germline, CDR1 SQVTM and CDR2 ANQGSEA. CDR3 residues: CSVAAGGVGDTQYF. In DNA, the CDR3 is TGCAGCGTTGCAGCGGGGGGTGTGGGAGATACGCAGTATTTT.

This clone came up a few times. The chain combines TRBV4-1 with TRBJ2-3; 12 nucleotides line up with TRBD2. The germline gives CDR1 MGHRA, CDR2 YSYEKL. V lost 1 base and J lost 1; bases outside the gene matches: 0. The CDR3 extends over 16 amino acids. CDR3 region: CASSQGLAGGTDTQYF. The CDR3 nucleotides read TGCGCCAGCAGCCAAGGACTAGCGGGGGGCACAGATACGCAGTATTTT.

V and J are TRBV25-1 and TRBJ2-7; D unclear. The CDR3 is 11 residues long. CDR1 is MGHDK and CDR2 is SYGVNS in the germline V gene. V lost 6 bases and J lost 6, with 9 bases in between. CDR3: CASSGFFEQYF. CDR3 nucleotide sequence: TGTGCCAGCAGCGGGTTCTTCGAGCAGTACTTC.

This rearrangement joins TRBV30 to TRBJ2-2; perhaps D is TRBD1 or TRBD2 (5 bases each). CDR1 GTSNPN and CDR2 SVGIG come from the germline V gene (reference sequence). The germline V and J ends were trimmed by 0 bases and 7 bases, with 15 bases remaining between them. CDR3 length equals 15 residues. CDR3 residues: CAWSVAAGLYGELFF. The CDR3 region has the DNA TGTGCCTGGAGTGTAGCGGCAGGGTTATACGGGGAGCTGTTTTTT.

The chain recombines TRBV30 with TRBJ1-1; a weak D match, TRBD1 (6 bases). Germline CDR1 reads GTSNPN; CDR2 reads SVGIG (reference sequence). V was cut by 4 bases and J by 4 bases, with 13 bases left in between. The CDR3 totals 13 residues. CDR3 nucleotides: TGTGCCTGGAAGGGGGAATCGGGCACTGAAGCTTTCTTT. This gives the protein CAWKGESGTEAFF. The complete variable domain, with remaining parts taken from reference TRBV30 and TRBJ1-1, reads SQTIHQWPATLVQPVGSPLSLECTVEGTSNPNLYWYRQAAGRGLQLLFYSVGIGQISSEVPQNLSASRPQDRQFILSSKKLLLSDSGFYLCAWKGESGTEAFFGQGTRLTVV.

The chain joins TRBV6-1 to TRBJ1-1, with D hard to call. The germline gives CDR1 MNHNS, CDR2 SASEGT. V dropped 7 bases and J dropped 0 bases, with 9 bases sitting between them. The CDR3 has 13 amino acids. The chain's CDR3 is CASTPFLNTEAFF. The CDR3 DNA reads TGTGCCAGCACCCCCTTCTTGAACACTGAAGCTTTCTTT.

The chain carries TRBV18 and TRBJ2-7; D is possibly TRBD1 (5 bases). Looked up from germline, CDR1 is KGHSH and CDR2 is LQKENI. V was shortened by 2 bases and J by 3 bases, with 11 bases between the two germline ends. CDR3 length: 14 amino acids. CDR3: CASSPAQARYEQYF. CDR3 sequence (DNA): TGTGCCAGCTCACCAGCACAGGCCCGCTACGAGCAGTACTTC. The complete variable domain, with remaining parts taken from reference TRBV18 and TRBJ2-7, reads NAGVMQNPRHLVRRRGQEARLRCSPMKGHSHVYWYRQLPEEGLKFMVYLQKENIIDESGMPKERFSAEFPKEGPSILRIQQVVRGDSAAYFCASSPAQARYEQYFGPGTRLTVT.

This clone came up a few times. Other DNA sequences in this specimen translate into the identical CDR3. V usage is TRBV6-5 and J usage is TRBJ1-2; D possibly corresponds to TRBD1 (6 bases). This CDR3 comprises 13 residues. The germline V and J ends were trimmed by 6 bases and 2 bases, with 10 bases remaining between them. Germline loops: CDR1 MNHEY, CDR2 SVGAGI. DNA of the CDR3: TGTGCCAGCAGCCCGGGGGCGAACTATGGCTACACCTTC. It codes for CASSPGANYGYTF.

The chain uses TRBV6-6 and TRBJ1-1; TRBD1 matches 7 bases. This CDR3 has 15 residues. CDR1 and CDR2 from the germline V gene are MNHNY and SVGAGI (reference sequence). After removal of 5 bases from V and 1 base from J, the junction contained 7 bases not matched to a gene. The CDR3 coding sequence is TGTGCCAGCAGTCCCCCGGACAGGACGAACACTGAAGCTTTCTTT. Amino acid sequence: CASSPPDRTNTEAFF.

The J gene is TRBJ1-4, the V gene TRBV4-1; D remains ambiguous. Germline assignment: CDR1 MGHRA and CDR2 YSYEKL. The CDR3 sequence is 16 residues long. The V and J ends lost 3 bases and 7 bases respectively, with 18 bases between them. The CDR3 region is CASSHGRFRDGEKLFF. CDR3 DNA sequence: TGCGCCAGCAGCCATGGCCGTTTCCGCGACGGTGAAAAACTGTTTTTT.

The chain recombines TRBV2 with TRBJ1-2; 10 bases are a match to TRBD1. Germline V gene lookup returns CDR1 SNHLY and CDR2 FYNNEI. After removal of 8 bases from V and 4 bases from J, the junction contained 7 bases not matched to a gene. The CDR3 is 14 amino acids. The CDR3 sequence is CASRPGTGVYGYTF. The CDR3 nucleotides are TGTGCCAGCCGTCCCGGGACAGGGGTCTATGGCTACACCTTC. The variable domain in full, with the rest retrieved from reference TRBV2 and TRBJ1-2, is EPEVTQTPSHQVTQMGQEVILRCVPISNHLYFYWYRQILGQKVEFLVSFYNNEISEKSEIFDDQFSVERPDGSNFTLKIRSTKLEDSAMYFCASRPGTGVYGYTFGSGTRLTVV.